This T cell receptor (beta chain) is from a study of T cell changes during pregnancy in multiple sclerosis. Profiled with immunoSEQ multiplex PCR; TCRdb holds only in-frame clones, not every one. Among about 110,000 clones listed, 85% to 95% were seen once. This clone was seen a single time. Trimming took 3 bases from V and 2 from J, leaving 8 bases between them. This CDR3 has 14 amino acids. The germline gives CDR1 SNHLY, CDR2 FYNNEI. Sequenced material: peripheral blood, taken after pregnancy. This TCR derives from a female donor with multiple sclerosis, enrolled in a pregnancy study. The chain combines TRBV2 with TRBJ2-1; possible D gene TRBD2, 6 bases. CDR3 sequence (DNA): TGTGCCAGCAGTGAGGCTAGCGCCTACAATGAGCAGTTCTTC. This translates into CASSEASAYNEQFF.